This TCR beta chain was found in a study of neurological immune-mediated disorders. Findings and caveats of the study: HTLV-1-associated myelopathy had the most TCR clonal expansion, while multiple sclerosis had the least, a level that fell below healthy controls. According to phylogenetic grouping, one related-CDR3 cluster, a possible signature, contained the repertoires of 18 of 34 multiple sclerosis patients. Private repertoires in all groups were suggested, as expanded clones shared no CDR3 amino acid sequences across subjects.

In this sample, this clonotype turned up many times. What it recognizes is unknown. The CDR3 runs 16 residues. V was trimmed by 6 bases and J by 5 bases, leaving 23 bases between them. Germline values: CDR1 DFQATT, CDR2 SNEGSKA (reference sequence). With 10-nucleotide random UMIs included, cDNA was synthesized by 5'RACE. From the 5' RACE reads, TCRdb called clonotypes with MiXCR, one entry per CDR3 protein. The table records under 70,000 distinct CDR3 sequences, 3.5% of them present only once. The sequence derives from a woman under 40 with multiple sclerosis. The rearrangement uses TRBV20-1 and TRBJ2-1; D is possibly TRBD1 (6 bases). Sequenced sample: PBMCs. CDR3 sequence: CSATPRELRGNNEQFF. The CDR3, as DNA: TGCAGTGCAACACCCAGGGAATTAAGGGGGAACAATGAGCAGTTCTTC.